The 29 T cell receptor beta chains presented below share a single source sample, sequenced in a study of T cell repertoires in cytomegalovirus infection. One entry per CDR3 protein results from TCRdb running MiXCR on the reads. This sample has 110,000 or so distinct CDR3 sequences, with about 30% found just once. No antigens are known for them. The sequencing here drew on CD8+ T cells from cultured PBMCs, taken from culture after CMV antigen stimulation. Receptors were obtained from a human donor in good health (CMV status not recorded). Some clones in this sample may be carry-over from other donors' samples.

The table lists this clonotype with many counts. The CDR3 here is CSVTRNEKLFF. The CDR3 DNA is TGCAGCGTAACTAGAAATGAAAAACTGTTTTTT. This chain connects TRBV29-1 to TRBJ1-4; D remains ambiguous. The length of the CDR3 is 11 residues. V shed 6 bases and J shed 5 bases, with 7 bases lying between them. The germline V gene has CDR1 SQVTM and CDR2 ANQGSEA.

At least ten counts were recorded for this clonotype. The chain carries TRBV7-8 and TRBJ2-2; 9 bases map to TRBD2. CDR1 SGHVS and CDR2 FQNEAQ come from the germline V gene. The CDR3 contains 17 residues. Trimming cost V 5 bases and J 7 bases; bases outside gene matches: 14. Written as DNA, the CDR3 is TGTGCCAGCAGCCGAGGAGCGGGGGGTCCCAGAGGCGGGGAGCTGTTTTTT. Its translation is CASSRGAGGPRGGELFF. Full variable domain (remainder filled in from reference TRBV7-8 and TRBJ2-2): GAGVSQSPRYKVAKRGQDVALRCDPISGHVSLFWYQQALGQGPEFLTYFQNEAQLDKSGLPSDRFFAERPEGSVSTLKIQRTQQEDSAVYLCASSRGAGGPRGGELFFGEGSRLTVL.

The chain employs TRBV7-9 and TRBJ2-7; D might be TRBD2 (6 bases). The V and J ends lost 5 bases and 0 bases respectively, with 11 bases between them. This CDR3 comprises 14 residues. Germline V gives CDR1 SEHNR, CDR2 FQNEAQ (reference sequence). The CDR3 DNA sequence: TGTGCCAGCAGCCCCCGACTAGGCTCCTACGAGCAGTACTTC. It specifies CASSPRLGSYEQYF.

At least ten counts were recorded for this clonotype. The chain recombines TRBV12-3 or TRBV12-4 with TRBJ2-3; a weak D match, TRBD2 (6 bases). This CDR3 is 15 amino acids long. Trimming shortened V by 6 bases and J by 3 bases, and 16 bases separated the two germline ends. CDR3 nucleotides: TGTGCCAGCAGGACGGGGGACGATGGGACAGATACGCAGTATTTT. This translates into CASRTGDDGTDTQYF.

This clonotype has a count of ten or more. The chain is built from TRBV7-2 and TRBJ2-1; D may be TRBD1 or TRBD2 (5 bases each). V was shortened by 5 bases and J by 0 bases, with 11 bases between the two germline ends. Germline loops: CDR1 SGHTA, CDR2 FQGNSA. The CDR3 covers 15 residues. CDR3 bases: TGTGCCAGCAGCCATGATGGGGGCTCCTACAATGAGCAGTTCTTC. This translates into CASSHDGGSYNEQFF.

This clonotype was recorded many times. This chain connects TRBV7-8 to TRBJ1-1, with 7 nucleotides matching TRBD1. There are 15 residues in the CDR3. CDR1 is SGHVS, CDR2 FQNEAQ, per germline. The J segment lost 7 bases and the V segment lost 2 bases, leaving 10 bases of the junction unmatched. The CDR3, as DNA: TGTGCCAGCAGCTTATTAGTAGGGACAGCTGATGAAGCTTTCTTT. It yields the protein CASSLLVGTADEAFF.

There are many counts of this clonotype. The rearrangement uses TRBV7-8 and TRBJ2-1, with D tentatively TRBD1 (6 bases). Per the germline V gene, CDR1 is SGHVS and CDR2 is FQNEAQ. CDR3 length: 17 amino acids. Deletions cut 5 bases from V and 0 bases from J, with 17 bases between. DNA for the CDR3: TGTGCCAGCAGCCGCACCATGGACAGCCTCTCCTACAATGAGCAGTTCTTC. Translation gives CASSRTMDSLSYNEQFF.

There are many counts of this clonotype. The J gene is TRBJ1-1, the V gene TRBV7-9, with 7 bases fitting TRBD1. This CDR3 region has 13 residues. Germline lookup yields CDR1 SEHNR and CDR2 FQNEAQ (reference sequence). Trimming at V came to 6 bases and at J to 6 bases, leaving 7 bases not matched to a gene. The CDR3 is CASSLEGAPEAFF. The CDR3 DNA reads TGTGCCAGCAGTCTAGAGGGGGCGCCTGAAGCTTTCTTT.

The CDR3 loop is CASSKGYGDGNTIYF. DNA of the CDR3: TGTGCCAGCAGTAAAGGGTATGGAGACGGAAACACCATATATTTT. The rearrangement links TRBV27 to TRBJ1-3; the D is unclear. The CDR3 length is 15 residues. Germline V gives CDR1 MNHEY, CDR2 SMNVEV (reference sequence). With 5 bases removed from V and 4 bases from J, the gap between germline ends came to 15 bases.

The chain recombines TRBV6-8 with TRBJ1-1, with 8 bases that match TRBD1. V shed 2 bases, J shed 4 bases, and the junction held 3 bases outside the gene matches. CDR3 length equals 14 residues. CDR1 MNHGY and CDR2 SAAAGT come from the germline V gene. The CDR3, as DNA: TGTGCCAGCAGTTACACAGGGGGGGGCACTGAAGCTTTCTTT. The encoded protein is CASSYTGGGTEAFF.

In this sample, this clonotype turned up a few times. CDR3 protein: CASSPSGGGNNEQFF. CDR3 sequence (DNA): TGTGCCAGCAGCCCTTCCGGGGGGGGGAACAATGAGCAGTTCTTC. The genes are TRBV11-2 and TRBJ2-1, with 8 bases fitting TRBD2. J was trimmed by 5 bases and V by 5 bases; bases with no gene match: 8. Germline CDR1 SGHAT, CDR2 FQNNGV. The CDR3 extends over 15 amino acids.

The rearrangement links TRBV6-6 to TRBJ2-5; D is ambiguous. Germline CDR1 reads MNHNY; CDR2 reads SVGAGI (reference sequence). CDR3 length: 11 residues. V lost 2 bases and J 4 bases, leaving 2 bases between the germline ends. Here the CDR3 reads CASSYVETQYF. CDR3 coding DNA: TGTGCCAGCAGTTACGTAGAGACCCAGTACTTC.

The chain has TRBV10-2 and TRBJ2-3; D is unresolved. The CDR3 consists of 13 residues. Germline CDR1 WSHSY, CDR2 SAAADI. Trimming left V 2 bases short and J 4 bases short, with 7 bases between. The CDR3 spells CASSEMIPDTQYF. In DNA form, the CDR3 reads TGCGCCAGCAGTGAGATGATCCCAGATACGCAGTATTTT.

V gene TRBV6-6 combines with J gene TRBJ1-1, with D perhaps TRBD1 (5 bases). Germline V gene data show CDR1 as MNHNY and CDR2 as SVGAGI (reference sequence). Trimming cost V 1 base and J 0 bases, with 9 bases left between them. CDR3 size: 15 residues. The CDR3 DNA reads as TGTGCCAGCAGTTACTGGCAGGGATTGAACACTGAAGCTTTCTTT. It translates to CASSYWQGLNTEAFF.

This chain connects TRBV4-1 to TRBJ1-1; TRBD1 is a possible D gene (5 bases). Trimming took off 1 base at V and 3 bases at J, with 9 bases between the two ends. CDR1 and CDR2 (germline): MGHRA, YSYEKL. The CDR3 covers 14 residues. The CDR3 nucleotides read TGCGCCAGCAGCCAAGGATGGGGGGACACTGAAGCTTTCTTT. Protein sequence: CASSQGWGDTEAFF.

This chain links TRBV28 with TRBJ2-3, with 7 bases fitting TRBD2. The germline V gene has CDR1 MDHEN and CDR2 SYDVKM. J lost 2 bases, V lost 5 bases, and 10 bases had no gene match. This CDR3 comprises 16 residues. For the CDR3, the DNA is TGTGCCAGCAGTCCTCGGGGCGGGGGTGCCACAGATACGCAGTATTTT. This gives the protein CASSPRGGGATDTQYF. Full variable domain (remainder filled in from reference TRBV28 and TRBJ2-3): DVKVTQSSRYLVKRTGEKVFLECVQDMDHENMFWYRQDPGLGLRLIYFSYDVKMKEKGDIPEGYSVSREKKERFSLILESASTNQTSMYLCASSPRGGGATDTQYFGPGTRLTVL.

This clonotype has more than one count but fewer than ten. This chain connects TRBV7-9 to TRBJ2-7; 12 nucleotides match TRBD1. The CDR3 extends over 16 amino acids. CDR1 and CDR2 (germline): SEHNR, FQNEAQ (reference sequence). J was trimmed by 2 bases and V by 2 bases; bases with no gene match: 4. The CDR3 bases are TGTGCCAGCAGCTTACCGGGACAGGGGGCGGCCTACGAGCAGTACTTC. It specifies CASSLPGQGAAYEQYF. The full variable domain, with the rest looked up from reference TRBV7-9 and TRBJ2-7, is DTGVSQNPRHKITKRGQNVTFRCDPISEHNRLYWYRQTLGQGPEFLTYFQNEAQLEKSRLLSDRFSAERPKGSFSTLEIQRTEQGDSAMYLCASSLPGQGAAYEQYFGPGTRLTVT.

The rearrangement joins TRBV18 to TRBJ2-3, with D uncertain. This CDR3 has 15 residues. Deletions cut 1 base from V and 3 bases from J, with 11 bases between. From germline, CDR1 is KGHSH and CDR2 LQKENI. CDR3 DNA sequence: TGTGCCAGCTCACCACTGGTGGGCCGGACAGATACGCAGTATTTT. It encodes CASSPLVGRTDTQYF.

The V gene is TRBV19, the J gene TRBJ1-1; tentative D call: TRBD1 (6 bases). Germline V gene data show CDR1 as LNHDA and CDR2 as SQIVND (reference sequence). V dropped 5 bases and J dropped 0 bases, with 16 bases sitting between them. The CDR3 length is 16 residues. The CDR3 coding sequence is TGTGCCAGTAGTTTTAGGACAGAGAGGATGAACACTGAAGCTTTCTTT. It encodes CASSFRTERMNTEAFF.

The rearrangement uses TRBV29-1 and TRBJ2-1; 14 bases align to TRBD2. Per germline, CDR1 SQVTM and CDR2 ANQGSEA. This CDR3 comprises 15 residues. With 4 bases clipped from V and 7 bases from J, the junction kept 6 bases outside the gene matches. The CDR3 loop reads CSVGRGTSGGNEQFF. The CDR3 nucleotides read TGCAGCGTTGGCAGGGGGACTAGCGGGGGTAATGAGCAGTTCTTC.

The V gene is TRBV19, the J gene TRBJ1-5, with TRBD1 as a possible D gene (6 bases). This CDR3 spans 14 amino acids. V was shortened by 6 bases and J by 7 bases, with 16 bases between the two germline ends. CDR1 is LNHDA and CDR2 is SQIVND in the germline V gene (reference sequence). The CDR3 coding sequence is TGTGCCAGTAGCTGGGGGGCAGCAGGCCAGCCCCAGCATTTT. Translating it yields CASSWGAAGQPQHF.

V gene TRBV12-3 or TRBV12-4 combines with J gene TRBJ2-2; D is possibly TRBD2 (6 bases). The CDR3 is 15 residues long. Trimming removed 6 bases at V and 0 bases at J, with 11 bases between. CDR3 loop: CASRVSGANTGELFF. CDR3 nucleotide sequence: TGTGCCAGCAGGGTATCGGGAGCGAACACCGGGGAGCTGTTTTTT.

A few counts support this clonotype. The chain uses TRBV2 and TRBJ2-7, with 7 bases aligning to TRBD1. The CDR3 is 14 residues long. CDR1 and CDR2 from the germline V gene are SNHLY and FYNNEI. The V gene end was trimmed by 8 bases and the J gene end by 0 bases; junction bases not matched to a gene: 7. CDR3 sequence reads: CASLGQASSYEQYF. DNA of the CDR3: TGTGCCAGCTTAGGACAGGCCAGCTCCTACGAGCAGTACTTC. The whole variable domain, remainder taken from reference TRBV2 and TRBJ2-7, is EPEVTQTPSHQVTQMGQEVILRCVPISNHLYFYWYRQILGQKVEFLVSFYNNEISEKSEIFDDQFSVERPDGSNFTLKIRSTKLEDSAMYFCASLGQASSYEQYFGPGTRLTVT.

This clonotype appeared a few times. The chain combines TRBV29-1 with TRBJ2-3; 7 bases line up with TRBD1. Per the germline V gene, CDR1 is SQVTM and CDR2 is ANQGSEA. Germline trimming cut 7 bases from V and 0 bases from J; bases unmatched to any gene: 10. CDR3 length equals 15 residues. CDR3 coding DNA: TGCAGCGCATCGACAGGGCTAACTAGCACAGATACGCAGTATTTT. This sequence encodes CSASTGLTSTDTQYF.

This clonotype has more than one count but fewer than ten. The chain uses TRBV4-2 and TRBJ2-1, with TRBD1 identical over 12 bases. With V trimmed by 1 base and J by 5 bases, 12 bases remained unmatched. Germline V gene sequence: CDR1 LGHNA, CDR2 YNFKEQ. The CDR3 totals 19 residues. The CDR3 coding sequence is TGTGCCAGCAGCCAAGGGGTATGGGGGACAGGGGGCATGAACAATGAGCAGTTCTTC. It translates to CASSQGVWGTGGMNNEQFF.

As to this clonotype: A read error may explain this, as a much larger clone is one base away. The gene calls are TRBV7-8 and TRBJ1-2, with TRBD1 as a possible D gene (6 bases). Germline assignment: CDR1 SGHVS and CDR2 FQNEAQ. This CDR3 has 12 residues. CDR3 residues: CASSLGGYDYTF. In DNA form, the CDR3 reads TGTGCCAGCAGTCTGGGGGGCTATGACTACACCTTC.

DNA for the CDR3: TGTGCCAGCAGCCTCGCCCTCCCATCCTACGAGCAGTACTTC. Translated: CASSLALPSYEQYF. The chain is built from TRBV27 and TRBJ2-7; D is unclear. Germline-derived CDR1 and CDR2 are MNHEY and SMNVEV (reference sequence). The length of the CDR3 is 14 residues. V was clipped by 6 bases and J by 1 base, with 13 bases between them.

DNA of the CDR3: TGTGCCAGCAGTGTAATGAGGGGGGGGTACACTGAAGCTTTCTTT. Translating gives CASSVMRGGYTEAFF. V usage is TRBV6-1 and J usage is TRBJ1-1; TRBD1 might be the D (6 bases). V was shortened by 4 bases and J by 3 bases, with 15 bases between the two germline ends. This CDR3 spans 15 amino acids. Germline CDR1 and CDR2: MNHNS and SASEGT.

With regard to this clonotype: This may stem from a read error, because a much larger clone lies one nucleotide away. This sequence joins TRBV6-1 and TRBJ2-3; the match to TRBD2 covers 7 bases. This CDR3 region has 16 residues. Per the germline V gene, CDR1 is MNHNS and CDR2 is SASEGT. The CDR3 sequence is CANSDGGGAHTDTQYF. In DNA, the CDR3 is TGTGCCAACAGTGATGGGGGAGGGGCGCACACAGATACGCAGTATTTT.